This T cell receptor (beta chain) emerged from a study of blood T cell repertoires in COVID-19. As for the study in general: From the United States, Italy and Spain came samples of acute and convalescent COVID-19. T cells, B-cell-depleted T cells, or PBMCs provided the cDNA or gDNA that served as material.

Germline V lookup: CDR1 MDHEN, CDR2 SYDVKM. The CDR3 sequence is 13 residues long. The ends were cut back, 10 bases at V and 1 base at J, with 13 bases in the middle. In the original processing: The assay estimated nucleated cells by amplifying reference gene primers. Libraries were prepared by immunoSEQ multiplex PCR; TCRdb keeps only in-frame clonotypes and omits some of them. V and J calls and clone size are given by that table; D and trimming were obtained from the DNA. Among about 95,000 clones listed, about nine tenths were seen once. The chain is built from TRBV28 and TRBJ1-1; D gene unclear. Sequencing was performed on peripheral blood. This sequence originates from a woman in her sixties or seventies with acute or convalescent COVID-19. This CDR3 is CAILTNRNTEAFF. Here the CDR3 DNA reads TGTGCCATACTTACGAATCGGAACACTGAAGCTTTCTTT.